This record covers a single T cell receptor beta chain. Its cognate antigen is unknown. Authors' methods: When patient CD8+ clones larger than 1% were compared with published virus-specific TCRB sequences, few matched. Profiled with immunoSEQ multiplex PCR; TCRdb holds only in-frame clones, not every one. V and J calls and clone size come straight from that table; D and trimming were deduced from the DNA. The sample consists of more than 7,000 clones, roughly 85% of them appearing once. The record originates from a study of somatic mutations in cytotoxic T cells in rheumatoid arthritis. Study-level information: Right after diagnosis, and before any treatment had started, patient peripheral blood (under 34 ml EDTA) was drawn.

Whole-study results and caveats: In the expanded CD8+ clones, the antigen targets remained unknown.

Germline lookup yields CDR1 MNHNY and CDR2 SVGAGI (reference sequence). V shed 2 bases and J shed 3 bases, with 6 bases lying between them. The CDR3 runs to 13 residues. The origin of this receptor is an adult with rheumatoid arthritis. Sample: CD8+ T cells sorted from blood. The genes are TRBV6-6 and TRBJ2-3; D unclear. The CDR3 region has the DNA TGTGCCAGCAGTTACCTAGATACAGATACGCAGTATTTT. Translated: CASSYLDTDTQYF.